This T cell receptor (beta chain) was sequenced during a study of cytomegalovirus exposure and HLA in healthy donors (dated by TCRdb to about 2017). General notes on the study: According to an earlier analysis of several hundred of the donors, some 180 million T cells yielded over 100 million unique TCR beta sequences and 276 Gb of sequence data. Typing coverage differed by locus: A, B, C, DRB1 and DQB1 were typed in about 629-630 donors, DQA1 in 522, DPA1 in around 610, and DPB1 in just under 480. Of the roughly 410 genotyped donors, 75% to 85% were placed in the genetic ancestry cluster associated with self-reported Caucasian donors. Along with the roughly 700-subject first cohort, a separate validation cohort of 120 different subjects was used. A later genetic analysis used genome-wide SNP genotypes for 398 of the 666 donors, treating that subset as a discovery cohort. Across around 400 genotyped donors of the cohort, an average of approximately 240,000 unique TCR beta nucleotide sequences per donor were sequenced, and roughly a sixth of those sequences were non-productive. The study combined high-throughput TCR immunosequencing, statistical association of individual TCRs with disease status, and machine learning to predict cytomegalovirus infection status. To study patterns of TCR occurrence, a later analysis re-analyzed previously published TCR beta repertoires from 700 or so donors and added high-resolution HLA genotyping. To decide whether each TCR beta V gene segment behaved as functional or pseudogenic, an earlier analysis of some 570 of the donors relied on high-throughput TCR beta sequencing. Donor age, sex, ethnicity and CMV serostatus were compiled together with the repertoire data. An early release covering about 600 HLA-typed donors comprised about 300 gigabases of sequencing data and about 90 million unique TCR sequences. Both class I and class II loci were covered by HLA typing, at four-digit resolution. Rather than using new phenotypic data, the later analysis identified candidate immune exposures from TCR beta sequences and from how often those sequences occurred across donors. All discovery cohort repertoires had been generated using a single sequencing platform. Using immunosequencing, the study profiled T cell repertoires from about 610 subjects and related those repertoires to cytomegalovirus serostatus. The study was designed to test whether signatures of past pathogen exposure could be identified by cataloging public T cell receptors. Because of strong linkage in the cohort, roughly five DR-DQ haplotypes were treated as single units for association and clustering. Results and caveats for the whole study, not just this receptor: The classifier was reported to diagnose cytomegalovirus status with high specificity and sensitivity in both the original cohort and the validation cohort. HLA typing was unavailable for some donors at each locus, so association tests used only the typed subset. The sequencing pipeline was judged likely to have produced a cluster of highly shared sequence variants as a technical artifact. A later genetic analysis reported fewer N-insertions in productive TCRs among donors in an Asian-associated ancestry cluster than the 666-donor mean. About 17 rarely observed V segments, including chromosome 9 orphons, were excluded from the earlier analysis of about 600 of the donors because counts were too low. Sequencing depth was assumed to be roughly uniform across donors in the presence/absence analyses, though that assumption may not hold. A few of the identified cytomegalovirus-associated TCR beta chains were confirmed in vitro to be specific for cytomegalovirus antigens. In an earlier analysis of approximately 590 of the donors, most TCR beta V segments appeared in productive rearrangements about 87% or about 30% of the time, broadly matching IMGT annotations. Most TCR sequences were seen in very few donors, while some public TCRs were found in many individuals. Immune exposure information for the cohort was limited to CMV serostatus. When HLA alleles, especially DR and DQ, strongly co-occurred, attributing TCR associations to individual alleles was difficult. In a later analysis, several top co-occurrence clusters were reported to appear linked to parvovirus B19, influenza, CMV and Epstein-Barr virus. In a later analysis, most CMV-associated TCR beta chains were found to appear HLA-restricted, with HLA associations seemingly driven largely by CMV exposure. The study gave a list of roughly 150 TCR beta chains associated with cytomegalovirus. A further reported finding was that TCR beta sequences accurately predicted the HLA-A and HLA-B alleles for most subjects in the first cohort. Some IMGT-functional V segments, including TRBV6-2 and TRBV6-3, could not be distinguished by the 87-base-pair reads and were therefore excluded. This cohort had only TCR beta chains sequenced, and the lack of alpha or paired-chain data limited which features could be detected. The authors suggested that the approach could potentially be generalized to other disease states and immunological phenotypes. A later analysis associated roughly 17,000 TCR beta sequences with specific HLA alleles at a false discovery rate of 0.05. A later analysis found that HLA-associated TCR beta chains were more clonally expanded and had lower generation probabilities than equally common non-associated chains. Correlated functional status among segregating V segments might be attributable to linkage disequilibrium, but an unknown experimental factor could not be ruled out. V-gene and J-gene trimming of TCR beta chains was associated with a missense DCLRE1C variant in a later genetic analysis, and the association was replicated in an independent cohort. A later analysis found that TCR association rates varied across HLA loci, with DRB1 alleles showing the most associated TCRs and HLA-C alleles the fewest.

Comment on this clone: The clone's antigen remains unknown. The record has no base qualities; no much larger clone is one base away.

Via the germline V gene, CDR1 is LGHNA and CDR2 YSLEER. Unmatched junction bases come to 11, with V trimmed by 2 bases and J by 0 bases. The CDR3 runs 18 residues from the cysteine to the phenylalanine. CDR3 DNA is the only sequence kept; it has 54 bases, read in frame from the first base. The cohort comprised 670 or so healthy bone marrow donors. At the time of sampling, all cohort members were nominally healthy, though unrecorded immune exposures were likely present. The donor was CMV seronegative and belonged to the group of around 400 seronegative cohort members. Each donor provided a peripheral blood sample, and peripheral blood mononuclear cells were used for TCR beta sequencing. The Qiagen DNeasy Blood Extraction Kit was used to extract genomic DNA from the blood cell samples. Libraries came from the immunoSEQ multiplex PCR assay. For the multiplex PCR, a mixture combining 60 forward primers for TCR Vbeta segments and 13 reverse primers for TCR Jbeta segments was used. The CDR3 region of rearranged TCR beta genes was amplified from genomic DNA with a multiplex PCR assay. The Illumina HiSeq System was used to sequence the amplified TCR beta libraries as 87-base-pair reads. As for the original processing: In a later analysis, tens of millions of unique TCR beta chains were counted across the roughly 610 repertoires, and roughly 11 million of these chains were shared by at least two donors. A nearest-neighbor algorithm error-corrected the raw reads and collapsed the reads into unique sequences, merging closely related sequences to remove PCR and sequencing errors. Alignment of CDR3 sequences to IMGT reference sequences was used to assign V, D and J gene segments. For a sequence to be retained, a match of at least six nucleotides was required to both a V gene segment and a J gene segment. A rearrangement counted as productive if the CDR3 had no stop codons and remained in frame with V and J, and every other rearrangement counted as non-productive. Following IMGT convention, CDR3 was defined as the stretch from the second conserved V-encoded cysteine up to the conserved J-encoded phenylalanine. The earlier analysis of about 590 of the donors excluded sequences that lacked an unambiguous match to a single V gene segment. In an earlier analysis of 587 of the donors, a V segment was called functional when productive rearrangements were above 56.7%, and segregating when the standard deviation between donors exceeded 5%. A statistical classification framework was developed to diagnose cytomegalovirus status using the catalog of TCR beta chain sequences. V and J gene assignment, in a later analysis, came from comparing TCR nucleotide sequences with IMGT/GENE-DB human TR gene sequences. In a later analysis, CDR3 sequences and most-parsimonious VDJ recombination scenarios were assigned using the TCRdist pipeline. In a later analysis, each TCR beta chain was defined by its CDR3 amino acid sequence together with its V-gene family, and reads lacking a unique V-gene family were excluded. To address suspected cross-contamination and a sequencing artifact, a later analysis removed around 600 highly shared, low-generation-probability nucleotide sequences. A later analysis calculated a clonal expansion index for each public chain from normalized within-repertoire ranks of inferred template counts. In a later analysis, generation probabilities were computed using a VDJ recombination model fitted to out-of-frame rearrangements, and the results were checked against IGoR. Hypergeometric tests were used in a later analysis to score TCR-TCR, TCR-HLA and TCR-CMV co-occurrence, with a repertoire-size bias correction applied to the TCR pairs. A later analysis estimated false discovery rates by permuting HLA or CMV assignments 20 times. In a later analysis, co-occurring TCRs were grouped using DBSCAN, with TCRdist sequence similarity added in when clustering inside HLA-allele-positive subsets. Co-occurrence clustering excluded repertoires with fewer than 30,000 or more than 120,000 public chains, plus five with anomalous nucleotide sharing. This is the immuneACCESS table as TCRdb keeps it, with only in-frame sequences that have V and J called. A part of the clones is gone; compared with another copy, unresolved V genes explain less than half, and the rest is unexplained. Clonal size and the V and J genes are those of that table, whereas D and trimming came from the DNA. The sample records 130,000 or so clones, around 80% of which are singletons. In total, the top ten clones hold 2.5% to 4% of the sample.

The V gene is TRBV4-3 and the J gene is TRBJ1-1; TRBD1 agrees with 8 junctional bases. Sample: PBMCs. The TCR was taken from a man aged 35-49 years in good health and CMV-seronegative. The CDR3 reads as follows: CASSQWIQGEGVNTEAFF. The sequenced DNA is TGCGCCAGCAGCCAATGGATACAGGGGGAGGGGGTGAACACTGAAGCTTTCTTT.